This TCR beta chain stems from a study of cytomegalovirus exposure and HLA in healthy donors. The CDR3 extends over 13 amino acids. V lost 2 bases and J lost 6, with 11 bases in between. Germline values: CDR1 KGHSH, CDR2 LQKENI. Both 60 Vbeta primers and 13 Jbeta primers went into the PCR. The method was immunoSEQ multiplex PCR; TCRdb's version includes in-frame clones alone and lacks a portion of them. The data show 150,000 to 180,000 clones, with approximately 80% seen just once and around 13% held by the top ten. This chain connects TRBV18 to TRBJ2-7; D remains unclear. The sequencing sample was made of PBMCs. The receptor was isolated from a man aged 25-45 years in good health and CMV-seropositive. This chain's CDR3 is CASSPDELVEQYF. DNA of the CDR3: TGTGCCAGCTCACCAGATGAGTTGGTCGAGCAGTACTTC.